This paragraph covers one T cell receptor beta chain sequence. This clonotype was picked up many times. The target of this receptor is not known. The record has no base qualities; no much larger clone is one base away. These data belong to a study of blood T cells in healthy people across ages (dated by TCRdb to 2015 to 2017). Background for the entire study: In model experiments, template switching captured roughly one uniquely barcoded TCR beta cDNA molecule for every two T cells. The study measured age-related changes in TCR beta repertoire diversity using deep sequencing normalized with unique cDNA molecular identifiers. The donors were split into four age groups: young (average around 17 years), middle-aged (39), aged (over 55) and long-lived (more than 80). To avoid experimental bias, donors of different ages were distributed randomly across sequencing lanes. For two donors (one aged 18 to 29 and one aged 80 or older), the study analyzed two additional independent replicas of 1 million unique cDNA reads from the same blood draw.

Library preparation employed 5' RACE. Sequencing instrument: Illumina HiSeq 2500. A second PCR of about 6 to 11 cycles was performed with a sample-barcoded 5' primer and a J-beta primer mix. Each TCR beta cDNA molecule received a unique molecular identifier from a template-switch 5' adaptor carrying 12 random nucleotides. Each sample yielded at least 2.5 million CDR3-containing paired-end reads. First-strand cDNA synthesis was performed from all RNA using the Mint cDNA synthesis kit, with priming by a TRBC-specific oligonucleotide. After uracil-DNA glycosylase treatment, a first 18-cycle PCR used universal primers M1SS and BC2_uni_R on all cDNA. From the authors' description of their analysis: Normalization of each sample was performed by random selection of 1 million high-quality reads, each carrying a distinct molecular identifier. Instead of being binned into consensus sequences, reads that shared molecular identifiers were thrown out. MiTCR, set to a Q25 quality threshold and the strictest error-elimination algorithm, was used for CDR3 identification, clonotype clustering and error correction. A nonparametric unseen species model with Euler transformation was used to estimate a lower bound on total TCR beta diversity. The public reads were reanalyzed by TCRdb: fastp trimming at Q25, MiXCR alignment, in-frame beta chains only. Under each unique CDR3 protein, matching rows form one entry showing the most common genes and DNA. The V and J calls follow TCRdb's processing rather than the paper's. This sample holds 1.2 million to 1.5 million distinct CDR3 sequences; roughly 45% were observed only once. Approximately 7.9% of the sample rests with the top ten.

The donors were about 40 Caucasian individuals from Russia, aged roughly 6 to 100 years, who were systemically healthy. Each donor gave around 9.5 milliliters of peripheral blood, collected into EDTA-treated Vacutainer tubes. Ficoll-Paque density-gradient centrifugation was used to isolate PBMCs, with at least 7 million obtained per sample. Total RNA was extracted from PBMCs with Trizol reagent, with at least 6 micrograms obtained per sample. Naive CD45RAhigh/CD27high T cell percentages were measured by flow cytometry on a PBMC aliquot from every donor. The full study reports these points: Because the CMV infection status of the donors was unknown, age-related changes in expanded clonotypes may potentially have been confounded. Total diversity estimates from one million sequenced T cells were considered lower bounds and underestimates. Observed TCR beta diversity per million T cells fell roughly linearly with age, and a significant reduction was already apparent by age roughly 40. The long-lived group showed more naive CD4+ T cells, fewer expanded clones and increased TCR diversity than the aged group, suggesting age selection. Since profiling was done on bulk unsorted PBMCs, naive and antigen-experienced compartments could not be conclusively compared. Observed TCR beta diversity correlated strongly with the percentage of naive T cells measured by flow cytometry.

CDR1 and CDR2 are drawn from the germline V gene: MDHEN, SYDVKM. The CDR3 numbers 16 residues from cysteine through phenylalanine. The DNA shown is the 48-base CDR3, in frame from base 1. The germline V end is reduced by 6 bases and the J end by 3 bases; junction bases left unmatched: 7. The sequence came from a woman aged 18-29 years in good health. In this chain, TRBV28 is recombined with TRBJ2-1; 11 bases in between match TRBD2. The sample was blood. This receptor has the CDR3 CASRRSGGAVYNEQFF. The DNA sequence is given as TGTGCCAGCAGGCGTAGCGGGGGGGCCGTCTACAATGAGCAGTTCTTC.